Shown below are 15 T cell receptor beta chains from a single sample sequenced in a study of shared clonotypes between healthy human individuals. TCRdb keeps only in-frame clones here, not all; method: immunoSEQ multiplex PCR. Of about 530,000 clones in the sample, 95% to 97% were seen once. Material for sequencing was naive CD4+ T cells sorted from blood. The subset: CD45RA+ positively selected. The receptors derive from a woman in her twenties or thirties in good health.

This clone appeared once. This chain connects TRBV18 to TRBJ1-1; 7 nucleotides match TRBD1. The CDR3 totals 14 residues. Germline-derived CDR1 and CDR2 are KGHSH and LQKENI. V gave up 3 bases and J gave up 2 bases; unmatched junction bases: 3. CDR3 DNA sequence: TGTGCCAGCTCACCGGGGACAGCTAACACTGAAGCTTTCTTT. Its protein is CASSPGTANTEAFF.

V gene TRBV5-7 combines with J gene TRBJ2-7, with 9 nucleotides matching TRBD2. Being an ORF, TRBV5-7 has a function that is uncertain. This CDR3 contains 17 residues. Trimming cost V 0 bases and J 3 bases; bases outside gene matches: 10. As DNA, the CDR3 is TGTGCCAGCAGCTTGGGCCCCAAGCGGGAGGCCCGCTACGAGCAGTACTTC. Translated, it gives CASSLGPKREARYEQYF.

V gene TRBV5-6 combines with J gene TRBJ2-1; no firm D call. The CDR3 is 11 residues long. Germline CDR1 and CDR2: SGHDT and YYEEEE. The V end lost 2 bases, the J end lost 6 bases, and 3 bases lay between the germline ends. The CDR3 DNA sequence: TGTGCCAGCAGCTTTGTCAATGAGCAGTTCTTC. The encoded protein is CASSFVNEQFF.

CDR3 in DNA: TGTGCCAGCAGCGCCTGGACAGGGGCTAACTATGGCTACACCTTC. Its translation: CASSAWTGANYGYTF. The chain combines TRBV9 with TRBJ1-2, with TRBD1 matching 9 bases. The CDR3 covers 15 residues. Trimming at V came to 3 bases and at J to 0 bases, leaving 3 bases not matched to a gene. Germline loops: CDR1 SGDLS, CDR2 YYNGEE. Variable domain in full (rest from reference TRBV9 and TRBJ1-2): DSGVTQTPKHLITATGQRVTLRCSPRSGDLSVYWYQQSLDQGLQFLIQYYNGEERAKGNILERFSAQQFPDLHSELNLSSLELGDSALYFCASSAWTGANYGYTFGSGTRLTVV.

The DNA of the CDR3 is TGCGCCAGCAGCCCCGGCAGGGGGTGGGCGAACACTGAAGCTTTCTTT. This translates into CASSPGRGWANTEAFF. The chain recombines TRBV5-1 with TRBJ1-1, with TRBD1 identical over 7 bases. From germline, CDR1 is SGHRS and CDR2 YFSETQ. Trimming took 4 bases from V and 1 from J; bases not matched to a gene: 10. CDR3 length: 16 residues.

The chain joins TRBV4-1 to TRBJ2-1; 13 nucleotides line up with TRBD2. CDR3 size: 16 residues. CDR1 and CDR2 (germline): MGHRA, YSYEKL. V shed 3 bases and J 8 bases; nucleotides not matched to a gene: 7. This CDR3 reads CASSQAGTSGIYEQFF. Written as DNA, the CDR3 is TGCGCCAGCAGCCAGGCCGGGACTAGCGGGATCTATGAGCAGTTCTTC.

The V gene is TRBV29-1, the J gene TRBJ2-7; D possibly corresponds to TRBD1 (5 bases). Per the germline V gene, CDR1 is SQVTM and CDR2 is ANQGSEA. Trimming left V 4 bases short and J 2 bases short, with 12 bases between. The CDR3 consists of 13 residues. CDR3 bases: TGCAGCGTTGTGGCGCAGGGAACCTACGAGCAGTACTTC. It is translated as CSVVAQGTYEQYF.

The chain carries TRBV10-3 and TRBJ2-7; no clear D. V lost 4 bases, J lost 2 bases, and 6 bases lay in between. Per the germline V gene, CDR1 is ENHRY and CDR2 is SYGVKD. The CDR3 loop spans 12 amino acids. The CDR3, as DNA: TGTGCCATCAGTGCGGAAACCTACGAGCAGTACTTC. Residues: CAISAETYEQYF.

This chain joins TRBV30 and TRBJ2-4; D ambiguous. The CDR3 sequence is 13 residues long. The germline V gene has CDR1 GTSNPN and CDR2 SVGIG (reference sequence). Between the trimmed V and J ends, which lost 1 base and 2 bases, there was a span of 6 bases. Here the CDR3 reads CAWSDLSKNIQYF. The CDR3 DNA follows: TGTGCCTGGAGTGATCTGTCCAAAAACATTCAGTACTTC.

The chain carries TRBV5-1 and TRBJ2-5, with TRBD2 matching 9 bases. Near its end, the DNA agrees better with TRBJ2-7, so the J call may be wrong. The length of the CDR3 is 16 residues. Germline CDR1 reads SGHRS; CDR2 reads YFSETQ. As DNA, the CDR3 is TGCGCCAGCAGCTTGGGACTAGCGGCCCAAACCGGCGAGCAGTACTTC. Translation: CASSLGLAAQTGEQYF.

The chain couples TRBV19 to TRBJ2-7; 9 bases agree with TRBD1. V lost 6 bases, J lost 3 bases, and 9 bases stayed unmatched. The CDR3 has 15 residues. Germline CDR1 LNHDA, CDR2 SQIVND (reference sequence). The CDR3 DNA is TGTGCCAGTAGGAAGGGGACAGGGCGGAACTACGAGCAGTACTTC. Protein product: CASRKGTGRNYEQYF.

The rearrangement uses TRBV11-2 and TRBJ2-7, with 13 bases aligning to TRBD2. This CDR3 region has 15 residues. The J segment lost 5 bases and the V segment lost 6 bases, leaving 7 bases of the junction unmatched. CDR1 and CDR2 from the germline V gene are SGHAT and FQNNGV. CDR3 sequence (DNA): TGTGCCAGCAGAGACCGGACTAGCGGGAGCCACGAGCAGTACTTC. It translates to CASRDRTSGSHEQYF.

In this sample, this clone turned up once. The gene calls are TRBV6-6 and TRBJ2-2, with D possibly being TRBD2 (5 bases). CDR1 MNHNY and CDR2 SVGAGI come from the germline V gene (reference sequence). The V end was cut by 7 bases, the J end by 0 bases, with 9 bases between. There are 14 residues in the CDR3. The CDR3 loop is CASTQEANTGELFF. Written as DNA, the CDR3 is TGTGCCAGCACCCAGGAGGCGAACACCGGGGAGCTGTTTTTT.

This clone was recorded once. This chain joins TRBV27 and TRBJ2-1; D is ambiguous. Germline V gene lookup returns CDR1 MNHEY and CDR2 SMNVEV (reference sequence). V lost 8 bases and J 0 bases, leaving 14 bases between the germline ends. The CDR3 covers 15 residues. The CDR3 is CASGRVQSSYNEQFF. The CDR3 coding sequence is TGTGCCAGCGGCCGAGTGCAAAGCTCCTACAATGAGCAGTTCTTC.

V usage is TRBV19 and J usage is TRBJ2-7; no definite D call. The CDR3 has 14 residues. Germline CDR1 reads LNHDA; CDR2 reads SQIVND (reference sequence). V was clipped by 8 bases and J by 0 bases, with 14 bases between them. The CDR3 loop is CASSLGEFSYEQYF. CDR3 nucleotides: TGTGCCAGTTCCCTGGGCGAATTCTCCTACGAGCAGTACTTC.